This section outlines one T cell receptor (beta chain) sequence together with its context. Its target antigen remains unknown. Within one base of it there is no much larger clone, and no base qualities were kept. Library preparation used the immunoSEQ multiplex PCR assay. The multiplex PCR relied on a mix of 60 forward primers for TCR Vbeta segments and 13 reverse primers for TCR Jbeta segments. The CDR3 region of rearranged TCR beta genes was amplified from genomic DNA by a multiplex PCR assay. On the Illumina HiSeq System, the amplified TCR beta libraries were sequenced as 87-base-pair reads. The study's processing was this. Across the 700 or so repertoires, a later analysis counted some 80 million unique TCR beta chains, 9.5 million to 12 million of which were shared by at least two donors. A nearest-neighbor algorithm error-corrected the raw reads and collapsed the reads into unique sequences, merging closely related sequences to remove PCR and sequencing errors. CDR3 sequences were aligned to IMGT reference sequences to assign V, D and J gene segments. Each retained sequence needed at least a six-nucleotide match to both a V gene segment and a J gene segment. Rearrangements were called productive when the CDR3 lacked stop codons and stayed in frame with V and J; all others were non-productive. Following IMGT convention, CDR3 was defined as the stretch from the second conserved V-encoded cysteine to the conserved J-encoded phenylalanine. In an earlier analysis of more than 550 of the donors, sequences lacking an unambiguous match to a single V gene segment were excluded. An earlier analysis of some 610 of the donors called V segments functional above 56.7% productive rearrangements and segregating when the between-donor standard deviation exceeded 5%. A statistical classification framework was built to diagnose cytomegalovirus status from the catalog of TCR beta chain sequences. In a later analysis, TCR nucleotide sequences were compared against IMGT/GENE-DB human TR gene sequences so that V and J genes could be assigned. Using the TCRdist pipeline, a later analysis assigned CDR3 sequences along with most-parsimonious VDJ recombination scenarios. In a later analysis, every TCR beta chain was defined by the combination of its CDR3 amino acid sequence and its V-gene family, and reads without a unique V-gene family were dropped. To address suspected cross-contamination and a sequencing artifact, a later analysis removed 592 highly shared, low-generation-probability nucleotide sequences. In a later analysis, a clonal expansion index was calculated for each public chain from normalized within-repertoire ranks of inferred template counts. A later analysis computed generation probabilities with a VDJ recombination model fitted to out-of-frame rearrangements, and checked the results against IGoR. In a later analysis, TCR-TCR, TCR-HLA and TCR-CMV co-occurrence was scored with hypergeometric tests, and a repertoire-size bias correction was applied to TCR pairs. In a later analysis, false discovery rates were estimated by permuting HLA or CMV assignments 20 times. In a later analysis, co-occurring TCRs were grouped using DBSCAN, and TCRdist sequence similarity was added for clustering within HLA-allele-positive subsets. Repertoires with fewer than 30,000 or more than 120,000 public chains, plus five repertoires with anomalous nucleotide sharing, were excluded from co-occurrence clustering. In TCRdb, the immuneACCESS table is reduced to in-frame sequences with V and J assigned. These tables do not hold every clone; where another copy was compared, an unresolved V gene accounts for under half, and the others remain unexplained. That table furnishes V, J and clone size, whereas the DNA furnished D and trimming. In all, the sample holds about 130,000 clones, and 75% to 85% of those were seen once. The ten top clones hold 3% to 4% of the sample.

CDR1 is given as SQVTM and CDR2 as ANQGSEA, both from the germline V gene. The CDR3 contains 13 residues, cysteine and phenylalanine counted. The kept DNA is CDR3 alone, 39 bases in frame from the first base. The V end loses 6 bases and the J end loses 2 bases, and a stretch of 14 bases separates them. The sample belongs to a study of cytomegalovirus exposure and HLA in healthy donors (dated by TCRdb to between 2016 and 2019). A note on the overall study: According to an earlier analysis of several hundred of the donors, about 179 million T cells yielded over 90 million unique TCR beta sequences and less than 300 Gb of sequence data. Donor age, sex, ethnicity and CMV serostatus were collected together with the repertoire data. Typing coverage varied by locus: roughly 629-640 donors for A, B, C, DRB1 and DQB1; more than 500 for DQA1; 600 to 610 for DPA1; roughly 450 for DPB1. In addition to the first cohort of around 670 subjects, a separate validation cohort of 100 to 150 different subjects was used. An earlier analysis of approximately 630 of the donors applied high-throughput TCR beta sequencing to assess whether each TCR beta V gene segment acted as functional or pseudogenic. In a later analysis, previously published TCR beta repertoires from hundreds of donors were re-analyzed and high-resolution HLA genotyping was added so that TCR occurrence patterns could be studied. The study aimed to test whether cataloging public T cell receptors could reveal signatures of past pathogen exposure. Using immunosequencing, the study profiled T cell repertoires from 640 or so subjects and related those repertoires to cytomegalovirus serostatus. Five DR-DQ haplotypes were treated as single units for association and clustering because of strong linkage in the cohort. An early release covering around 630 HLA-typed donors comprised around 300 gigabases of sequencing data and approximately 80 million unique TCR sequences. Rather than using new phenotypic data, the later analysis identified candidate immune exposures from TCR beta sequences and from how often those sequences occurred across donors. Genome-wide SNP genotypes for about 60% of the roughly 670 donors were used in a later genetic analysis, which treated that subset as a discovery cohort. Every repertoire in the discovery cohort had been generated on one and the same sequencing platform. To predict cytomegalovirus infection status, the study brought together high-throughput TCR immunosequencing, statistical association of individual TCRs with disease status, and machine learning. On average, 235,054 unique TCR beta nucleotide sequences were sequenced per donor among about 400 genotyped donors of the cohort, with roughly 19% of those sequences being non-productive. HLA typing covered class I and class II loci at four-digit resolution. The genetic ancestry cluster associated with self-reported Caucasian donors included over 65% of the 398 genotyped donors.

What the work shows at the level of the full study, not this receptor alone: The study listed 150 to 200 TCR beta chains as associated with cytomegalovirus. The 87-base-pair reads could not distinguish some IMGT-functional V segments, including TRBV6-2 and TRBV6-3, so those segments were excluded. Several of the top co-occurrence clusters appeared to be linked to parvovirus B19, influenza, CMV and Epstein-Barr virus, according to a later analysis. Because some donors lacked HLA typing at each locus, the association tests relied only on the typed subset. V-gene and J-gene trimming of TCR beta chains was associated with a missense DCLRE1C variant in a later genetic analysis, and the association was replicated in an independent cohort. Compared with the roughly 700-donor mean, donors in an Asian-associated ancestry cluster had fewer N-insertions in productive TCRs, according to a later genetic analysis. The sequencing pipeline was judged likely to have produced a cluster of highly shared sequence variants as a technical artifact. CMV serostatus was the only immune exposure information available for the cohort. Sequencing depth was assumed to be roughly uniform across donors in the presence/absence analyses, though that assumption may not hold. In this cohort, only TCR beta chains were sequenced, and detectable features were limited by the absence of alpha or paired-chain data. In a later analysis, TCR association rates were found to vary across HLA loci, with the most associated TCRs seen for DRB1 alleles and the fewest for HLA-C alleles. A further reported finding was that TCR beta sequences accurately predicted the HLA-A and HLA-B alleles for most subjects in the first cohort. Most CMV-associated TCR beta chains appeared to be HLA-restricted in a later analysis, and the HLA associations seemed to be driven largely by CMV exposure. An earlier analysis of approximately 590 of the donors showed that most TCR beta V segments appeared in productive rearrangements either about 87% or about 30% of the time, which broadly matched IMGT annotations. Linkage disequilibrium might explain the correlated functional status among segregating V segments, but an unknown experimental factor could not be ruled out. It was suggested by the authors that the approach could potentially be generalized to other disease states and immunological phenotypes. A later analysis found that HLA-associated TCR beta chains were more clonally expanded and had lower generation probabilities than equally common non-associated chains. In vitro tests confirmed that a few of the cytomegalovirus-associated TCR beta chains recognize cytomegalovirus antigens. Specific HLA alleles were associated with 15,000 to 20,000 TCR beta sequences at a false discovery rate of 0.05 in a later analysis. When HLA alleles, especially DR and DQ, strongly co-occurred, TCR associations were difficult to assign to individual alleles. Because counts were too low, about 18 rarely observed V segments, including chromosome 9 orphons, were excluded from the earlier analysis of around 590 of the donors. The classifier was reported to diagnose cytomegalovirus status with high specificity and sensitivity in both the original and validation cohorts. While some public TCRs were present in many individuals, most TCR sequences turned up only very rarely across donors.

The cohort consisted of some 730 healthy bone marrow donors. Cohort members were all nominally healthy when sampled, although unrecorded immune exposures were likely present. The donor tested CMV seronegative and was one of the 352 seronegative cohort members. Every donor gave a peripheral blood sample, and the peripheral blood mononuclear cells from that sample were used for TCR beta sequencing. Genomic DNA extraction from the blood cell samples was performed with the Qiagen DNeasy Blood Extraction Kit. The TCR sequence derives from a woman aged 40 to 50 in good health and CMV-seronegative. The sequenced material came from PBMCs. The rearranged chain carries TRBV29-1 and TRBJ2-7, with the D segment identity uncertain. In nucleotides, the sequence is TGCAGCGTGGCCGACGGGTTTACCTACGAGCAGTACTTC. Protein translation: CSVADGFTYEQYF.